A single sample is the source of the 14 T cell receptor beta chains below, sequenced in a study of graft-versus-host responses after intestinal transplantation. Data came from immunoSEQ multiplex PCR; TCRdb stores just in-frame clones and leaves some out. The sample holds under 15,000 clones, more than 65% seen once. Once graft tissue had been processed, intraepithelial and lamina propria lymphocytes were released. Sequences were derived from ileum tissue, sampled just over 26 days after intestinal transplant. Receptors were obtained from a human patient who received an intestinal transplant, so some T cells may come from the graft donor.

This chain links TRBV9 with TRBJ1-1, with 7 nucleotides matching TRBD1. Unmatched junction bases numbered 4, after V lost 2 bases and J lost 0 bases. Per the germline V gene, CDR1 is SGDLS and CDR2 is YYNGEE. The length of the CDR3 is 15 residues. CDR3 in DNA: TGTGCCAGCAGCGTGCTTGGACAGGTGAACACTGAAGCTTTCTTT. It specifies CASSVLGQVNTEAFF.

The CDR3 DNA reads TGCGCCAGCAGCTCCTACCCGGGGGGCACTGAAGCTTTCTTT. The encoded protein is CASSSYPGGTEAFF. The chain combines TRBV5-1 with TRBJ1-1; the D gene is possibly TRBD1 (5 bases). V was cut by 3 bases and J by 4 bases, with 13 bases left in between. The CDR3 sequence is 14 residues long. Germline CDR1 reads SGHRS; CDR2 reads YFSETQ.

V gene TRBV9 combines with J gene TRBJ2-5; TRBD2 is a possible D gene (5 bases). The germline V gene encodes CDR1 SGDLS and CDR2 YYNGEE. V lost 4 bases and J lost 2, with 12 bases in between. The CDR3 covers 14 residues. CDR3 loop: CASSPNGDQETQYF. In DNA, the CDR3 is TGTGCCAGCAGCCCCAACGGGGATCAAGAGACCCAGTACTTC.

Turning to this clone: One junction end disagrees with the germline gene, perhaps due to a read error. For the CDR3, the DNA is TGTGCTAGCAGCCCCCTCCGCGGGGGGGCCGAAGAGACCCAGTACTTC. Translated: CASSPLRGGAEETQYF. The chain links TRBV7-7 to TRBJ2-5, with 9 bases that match TRBD2. Germline CDR1 is SSHAT and CDR2 is FNYEAQ (reference sequence). The CDR3 consists of 16 residues.

The V call is TRBV13, the J call TRBJ2-4; the match to TRBD1 covers 7 bases. V shed 4 bases and J 0 bases; nucleotides not matched to a gene: 6. Germline CDR1 reads PRHDT; CDR2 reads FYEKMQ (reference sequence). The CDR3 is 16 amino acids. CDR3 loop: CASSSRQGLAKNIQYF. CDR3 DNA: TGTGCCAGCAGCTCTCGACAGGGCCTAGCCAAAAACATTCAGTACTTC.

The V gene is TRBV19, the J gene TRBJ2-1, with 9 nucleotides matching TRBD2. V shed 1 base, J shed 9 bases, and the junction held 7 bases outside the gene matches. The germline gives CDR1 LNHDA, CDR2 SQIVND (reference sequence). This CDR3 comprises 15 residues. CDR3 residues: CASSIGRGGRREQFF. CDR3 bases: TGTGCCAGTAGTATAGGGCGGGGGGGCCGCCGTGAGCAGTTCTTC. The full variable domain, with the rest looked up from reference TRBV19 and TRBJ2-1, is DGGITQSPKYLFRKEGQNVTLSCEQNLNHDAMYWYRQDPGQGLRLIYYSQIVNDFQKGDIAEGYSVSREKKESFPLTVTSAQKNPTAFYLCASSIGRGGRREQFFGPGTRLTVL.

The chain uses TRBV19 and TRBJ1-6; D remains unclear. This CDR3 is 15 amino acids long. Per germline, CDR1 LNHDA and CDR2 SQIVND (reference sequence). V was pared by 10 bases and J by 3 bases, with 16 bases between. The CDR3 DNA sequence: TGTGCCACCACCTCGGACGACTACTATAATTCACCCCTCCACTTT. It translates to CATTSDDYYNSPLHF.

This chain joins TRBV7-3 and TRBJ2-3; TRBD2 aligns across 8 bases. The V gene's germline CDR1 is SGHTA and CDR2 FQGTGA. CDR3 length: 15 residues. With 4 bases clipped from V and 3 bases from J, the junction kept 6 bases outside the gene matches. In DNA form, the CDR3 reads TGTGCCAGCAGCTCCCGGGGGGGCGGAACAGATACGCAGTATTTT. The encoded protein is CASSSRGGGTDTQYF.

The chain carries TRBV2 and TRBJ2-7; a weak D match, TRBD2 (6 bases). Germline loops: CDR1 SNHLY, CDR2 FYNNEI. The CDR3 is 15 amino acids. V was clipped by 8 bases and J by 2 bases, with 19 bases between them. CDR3 nucleotides: TGTGCCAGCGCTCTTGCGGGGACTCCTCCCTACGAGCAGTACGTC. Translating gives CASALAGTPPYEQYV.

The CDR3 sequence: CASSLEGGNQPQHF. For the CDR3, the DNA is TGCGCCAGCAGCTTGGAAGGGGGCAATCAGCCCCAGCATTTT. V gene TRBV5-1 combines with J gene TRBJ1-5, with D perhaps matching TRBD1 (5 bases). Germline CDR1 SGHRS, CDR2 YFSETQ. CDR3 length: 14 amino acids. V was shortened by 0 bases and J by 2 bases, with 6 bases between the two germline ends.

The chain couples TRBV10-1 to TRBJ2-2; 9 nucleotides match TRBD1. In germline, CDR1 is WNHNN, CDR2 SYGVQD (reference sequence). V trimming: 6 bases; J trimming: 5 bases; junction bases outside the gene matches: 13. CDR3 size: 17 residues. CDR3 in amino acids: CASSDYKGQGETGELFF. CDR3 nucleotides: TGCGCCAGCAGCGATTACAAGGGACAGGGCGAGACCGGGGAGCTGTTTTTT.

Remarks on this clone: Mismatch with germline at one junction end may stem from a read error. The gene calls are TRBV7-7 and TRBJ2-5, with a possible D match to TRBD1 (6 bases). The CDR3 totals 15 residues. Germline CDR1 and CDR2: SSHAT and FNYEAQ (reference sequence). The CDR3 region has the DNA TGTGCTAGCAGCCTCACAGGGAAGGGCCAAGAGACCCAGTACTTC. Translating gives CASSLTGKGQETQYF.

The chain combines TRBV7-7 with TRBJ2-5, with 7 positions matching TRBD2. Looked up from germline, CDR1 is SSHAT and CDR2 is FNYEAQ (reference sequence). CDR3 length equals 12 residues. In DNA form, the CDR3 reads TGTGCTAGCCCCGGGGGGTTGGAGACCCAGTACTTC. The encoded protein is CASPGGLETQYF.

J is TRBJ2-1 and V is TRBV7-2; D is ambiguous. V shed 2 bases and J shed 4 bases, with 9 bases lying between them. Germline V gene lookup returns CDR1 SGHTA and CDR2 FQGNSA. The CDR3 length is 14 residues. CDR3 DNA: TGTGCCAGCAGCTTATTAGCAGCATACAATGAGCAGTTCTTC. Translated, it gives CASSLLAAYNEQFF.